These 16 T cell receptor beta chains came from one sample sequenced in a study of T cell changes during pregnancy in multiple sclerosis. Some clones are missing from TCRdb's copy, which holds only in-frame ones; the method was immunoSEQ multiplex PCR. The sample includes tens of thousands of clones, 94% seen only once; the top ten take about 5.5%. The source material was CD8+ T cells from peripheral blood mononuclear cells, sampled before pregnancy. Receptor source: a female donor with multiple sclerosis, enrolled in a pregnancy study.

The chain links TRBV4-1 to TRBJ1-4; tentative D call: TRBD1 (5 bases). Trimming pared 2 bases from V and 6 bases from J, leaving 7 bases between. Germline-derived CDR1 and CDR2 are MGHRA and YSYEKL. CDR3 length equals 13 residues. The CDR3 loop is CASSQMTDEKLFF. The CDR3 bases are TGCGCCAGCAGCCAAATGACAGATGAAAAACTGTTTTTT.

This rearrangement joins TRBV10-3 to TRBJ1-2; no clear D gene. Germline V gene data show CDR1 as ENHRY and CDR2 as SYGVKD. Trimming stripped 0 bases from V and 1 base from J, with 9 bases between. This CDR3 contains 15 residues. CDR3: CAISESLAVNYGYTF. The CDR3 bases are TGTGCCATCAGTGAGTCGTTGGCAGTTAACTATGGCTACACCTTC.

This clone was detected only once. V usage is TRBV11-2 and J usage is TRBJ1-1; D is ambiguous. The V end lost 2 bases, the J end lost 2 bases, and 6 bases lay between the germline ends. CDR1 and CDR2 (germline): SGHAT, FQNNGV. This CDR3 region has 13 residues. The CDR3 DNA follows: TGTGCCAGCAGCTTACACATAAACACTGAAGCTTTCTTT. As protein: CASSLHINTEAFF.

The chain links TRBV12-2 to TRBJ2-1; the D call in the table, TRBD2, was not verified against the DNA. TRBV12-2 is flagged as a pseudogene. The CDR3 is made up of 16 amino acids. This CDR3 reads CASRSPGLAGSNEQFF. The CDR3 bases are TGTGCAAGTCGCTCTCCGGGACTAGCGGGAAGCAATGAGCAGTTCTTC.

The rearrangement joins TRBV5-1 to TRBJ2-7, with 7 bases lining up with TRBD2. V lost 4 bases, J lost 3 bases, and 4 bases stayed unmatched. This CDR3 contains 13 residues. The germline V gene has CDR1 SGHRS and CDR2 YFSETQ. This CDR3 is CASSVGLVYEQYF. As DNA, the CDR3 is TGCGCCAGCAGCGTAGGACTAGTCTACGAGCAGTACTTC.

CDR3 region: CASSSRTTGYEQYF. CDR3 DNA sequence: TGTGCCAGCAGTTCCCGGACCACGGGGTACGAGCAGTACTTC. V gene TRBV27 combines with J gene TRBJ2-7; D may be TRBD2 (5 bases). Germline V gives CDR1 MNHEY, CDR2 SMNVEV (reference sequence). V was trimmed by 4 bases and J by 4 bases, leaving 14 bases between them. The CDR3 runs 14 residues.

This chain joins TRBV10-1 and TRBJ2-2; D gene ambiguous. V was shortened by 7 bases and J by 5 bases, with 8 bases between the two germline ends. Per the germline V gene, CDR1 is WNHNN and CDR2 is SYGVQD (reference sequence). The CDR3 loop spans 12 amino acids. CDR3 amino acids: CASMGATGELFF. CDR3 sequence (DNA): TGCGCCAGCATGGGCGCGACCGGGGAGCTGTTTTTT.

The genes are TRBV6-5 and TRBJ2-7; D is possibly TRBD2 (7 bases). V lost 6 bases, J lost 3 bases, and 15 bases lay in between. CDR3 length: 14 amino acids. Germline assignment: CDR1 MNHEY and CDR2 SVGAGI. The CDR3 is CASRGGEGVYEQYF. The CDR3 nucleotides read TGTGCCAGCAGAGGGGGGGAGGGGGTCTACGAGCAGTACTTC.

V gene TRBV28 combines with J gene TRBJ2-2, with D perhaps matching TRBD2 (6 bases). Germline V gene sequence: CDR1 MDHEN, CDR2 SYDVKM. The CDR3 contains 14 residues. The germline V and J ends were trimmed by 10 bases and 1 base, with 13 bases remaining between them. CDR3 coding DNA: TGTGCCATTAGAGGGGACTTGAACACCGGGGAGCTGTTTTTT. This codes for CAIRGDLNTGELFF.

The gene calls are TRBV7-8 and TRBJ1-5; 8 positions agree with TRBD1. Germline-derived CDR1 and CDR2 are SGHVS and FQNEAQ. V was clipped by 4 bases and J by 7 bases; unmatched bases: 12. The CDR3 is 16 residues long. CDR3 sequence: CASSSPDREGGQPQHF. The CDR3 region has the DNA TGTGCCAGCAGCTCTCCGGACAGGGAGGGCGGGCAGCCCCAGCATTTT. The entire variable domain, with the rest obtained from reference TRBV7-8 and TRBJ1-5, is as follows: GAGVSQSPRYKVAKRGQDVALRCDPISGHVSLFWYQQALGQGPEFLTYFQNEAQLDKSGLPSDRFFAERPEGSVSTLKIQRTQQEDSAVYLCASSSPDREGGQPQHFGDGTRLSIL.

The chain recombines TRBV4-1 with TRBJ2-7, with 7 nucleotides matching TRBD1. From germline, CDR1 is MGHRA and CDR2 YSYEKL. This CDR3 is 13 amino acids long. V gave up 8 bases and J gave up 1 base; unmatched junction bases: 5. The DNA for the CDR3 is TGCGCCAGCGCCCCGACAGGGTCCTACGAGCAGTACTTC. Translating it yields CASAPTGSYEQYF.

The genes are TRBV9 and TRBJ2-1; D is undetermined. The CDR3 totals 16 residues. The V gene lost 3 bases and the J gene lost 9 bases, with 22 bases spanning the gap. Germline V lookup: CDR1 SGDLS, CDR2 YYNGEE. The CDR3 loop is CASSEHPTTSRGEQFF. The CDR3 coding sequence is TGTGCCAGCAGCGAGCACCCCACCACTTCCCGCGGTGAGCAGTTCTTC.

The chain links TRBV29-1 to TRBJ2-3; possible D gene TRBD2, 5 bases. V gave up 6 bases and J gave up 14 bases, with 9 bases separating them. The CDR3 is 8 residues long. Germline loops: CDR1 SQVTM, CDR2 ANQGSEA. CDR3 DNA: TGCAGCGTCGGCGGAGGGTATTTT. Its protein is CSVGGGYF.

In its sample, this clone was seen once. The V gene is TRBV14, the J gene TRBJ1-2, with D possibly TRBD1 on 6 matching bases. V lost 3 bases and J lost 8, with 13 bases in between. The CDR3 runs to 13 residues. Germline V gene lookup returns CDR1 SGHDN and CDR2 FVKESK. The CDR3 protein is CASSQGGRRGYTF. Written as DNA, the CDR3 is TGTGCCAGCAGCCAGGGGGGGCGCCGGGGCTACACCTTC.

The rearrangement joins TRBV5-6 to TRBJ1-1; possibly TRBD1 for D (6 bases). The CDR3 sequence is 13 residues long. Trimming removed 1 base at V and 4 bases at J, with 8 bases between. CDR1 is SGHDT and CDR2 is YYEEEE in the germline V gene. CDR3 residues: CASSLQGSTEAFF. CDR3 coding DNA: TGTGCCAGCAGCTTGCAGGGGAGCACTGAAGCTTTCTTT. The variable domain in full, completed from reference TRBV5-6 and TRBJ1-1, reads DAGVTQSPTHLIKTRGQQVTLRCSPKSGHDTVSWYQQALGQGPQFIFQYYEEEERQRGNFPDRFSGHQFPNYSSELNVNALLLGDSALYLCASSLQGSTEAFFGQGTRLTVV.

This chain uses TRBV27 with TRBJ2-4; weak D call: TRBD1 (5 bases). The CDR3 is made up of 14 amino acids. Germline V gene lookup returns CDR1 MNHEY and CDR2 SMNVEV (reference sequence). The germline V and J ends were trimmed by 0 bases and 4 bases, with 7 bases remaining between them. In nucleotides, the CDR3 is TGTGCCAGCAGTTTATCAGGGGTTAAAAACATTCAGTACTTC. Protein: CASSLSGVKNIQYF.